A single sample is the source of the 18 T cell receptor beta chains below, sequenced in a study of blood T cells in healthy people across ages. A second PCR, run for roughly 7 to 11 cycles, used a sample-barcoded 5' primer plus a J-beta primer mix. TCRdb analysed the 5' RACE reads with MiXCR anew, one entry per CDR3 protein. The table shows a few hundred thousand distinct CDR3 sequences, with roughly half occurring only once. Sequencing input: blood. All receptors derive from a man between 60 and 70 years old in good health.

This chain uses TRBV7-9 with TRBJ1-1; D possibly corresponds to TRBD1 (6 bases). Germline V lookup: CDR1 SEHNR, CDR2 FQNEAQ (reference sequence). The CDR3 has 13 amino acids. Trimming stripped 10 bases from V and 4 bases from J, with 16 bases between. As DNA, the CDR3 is TGTGCCACGGACAGCTTAAGGAGCACTGAAGCTTTCTTT. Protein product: CATDSLRSTEAFF.

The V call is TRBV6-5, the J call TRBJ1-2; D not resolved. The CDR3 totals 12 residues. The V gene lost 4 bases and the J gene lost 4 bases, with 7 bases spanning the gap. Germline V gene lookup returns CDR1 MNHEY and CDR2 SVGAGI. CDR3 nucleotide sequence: TGTGCCAGCAGTTCCAGGATCTATGGCTACACCTTC. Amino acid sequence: CASSSRIYGYTF.

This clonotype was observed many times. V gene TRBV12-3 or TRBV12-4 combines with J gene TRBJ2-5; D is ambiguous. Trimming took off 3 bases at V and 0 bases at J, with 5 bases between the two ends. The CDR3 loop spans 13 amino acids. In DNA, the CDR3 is TGTGCCAGCAGTTTCTCGAACCAAGAGACCCAGTACTTC. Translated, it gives CASSFSNQETQYF.

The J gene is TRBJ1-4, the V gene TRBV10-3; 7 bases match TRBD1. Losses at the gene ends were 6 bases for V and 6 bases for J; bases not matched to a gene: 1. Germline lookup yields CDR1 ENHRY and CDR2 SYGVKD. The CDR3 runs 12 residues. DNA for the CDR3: TGTGCCATCAGCGACAGGGATGAAAAACTGTTTTTT. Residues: CAISDRDEKLFF.

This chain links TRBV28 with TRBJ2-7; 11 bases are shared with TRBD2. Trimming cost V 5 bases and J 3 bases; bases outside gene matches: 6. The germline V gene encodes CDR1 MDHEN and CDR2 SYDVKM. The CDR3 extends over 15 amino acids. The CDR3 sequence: CASSDPGLAVYEQYF. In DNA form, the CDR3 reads TGTGCCAGCAGTGATCCGGGACTAGCGGTCTACGAGCAGTACTTC. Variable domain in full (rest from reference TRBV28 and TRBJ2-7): DVKVTQSSRYLVKRTGEKVFLECVQDMDHENMFWYRQDPGLGLRLIYFSYDVKMKEKGDIPEGYSVSREKKERFSLILESASTNQTSMYLCASSDPGLAVYEQYFGPGTRLTVT.

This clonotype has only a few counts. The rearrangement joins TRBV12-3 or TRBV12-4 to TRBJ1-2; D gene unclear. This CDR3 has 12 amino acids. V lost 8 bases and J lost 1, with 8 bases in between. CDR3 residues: CASRRINYGYTF. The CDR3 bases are TGTGCCAGCCGTCGGATTAACTATGGCTACACCTTC.

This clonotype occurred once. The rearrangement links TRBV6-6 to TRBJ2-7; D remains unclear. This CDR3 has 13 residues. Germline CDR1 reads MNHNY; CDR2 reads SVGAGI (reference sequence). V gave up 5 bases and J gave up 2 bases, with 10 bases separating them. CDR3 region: CASSVDGTYEQYF. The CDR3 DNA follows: TGTGCCAGCAGTGTCGACGGAACCTACGAGCAGTACTTC.

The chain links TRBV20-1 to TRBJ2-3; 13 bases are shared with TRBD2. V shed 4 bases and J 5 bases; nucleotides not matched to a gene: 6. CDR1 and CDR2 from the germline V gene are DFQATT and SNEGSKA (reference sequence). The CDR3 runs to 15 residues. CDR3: CSATGTSGNIDTQYF. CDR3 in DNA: TGCAGTGCTACCGGGACTAGCGGGAATATAGATACGCAGTATTTT.

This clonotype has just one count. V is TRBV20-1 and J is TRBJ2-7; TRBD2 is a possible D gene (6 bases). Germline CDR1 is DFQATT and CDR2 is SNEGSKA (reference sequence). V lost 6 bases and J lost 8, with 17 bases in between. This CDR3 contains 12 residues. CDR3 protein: CSAPGAGIKQYF. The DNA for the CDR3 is TGCAGTGCCCCCGGGGCGGGGATAAAGCAGTACTTC.

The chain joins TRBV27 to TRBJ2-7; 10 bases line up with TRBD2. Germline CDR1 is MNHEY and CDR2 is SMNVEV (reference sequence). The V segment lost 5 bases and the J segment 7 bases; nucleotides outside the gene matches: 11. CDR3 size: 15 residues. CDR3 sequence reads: CASSPPPGTSDEQYF. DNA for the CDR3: TGTGCCAGCAGTCCGCCCCCCGGGACTAGCGATGAGCAGTACTTC.

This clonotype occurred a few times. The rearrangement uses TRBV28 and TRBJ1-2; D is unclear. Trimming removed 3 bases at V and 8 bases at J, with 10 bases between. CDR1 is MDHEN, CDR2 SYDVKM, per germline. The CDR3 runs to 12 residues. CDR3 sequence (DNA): TGTGCCAGCAGTTTCGGGGTAGGGGGCTACACCTTC. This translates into CASSFGVGGYTF.

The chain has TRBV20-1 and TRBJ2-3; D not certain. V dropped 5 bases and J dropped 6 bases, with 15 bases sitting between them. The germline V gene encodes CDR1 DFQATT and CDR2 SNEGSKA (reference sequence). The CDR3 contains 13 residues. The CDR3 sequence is CSAPKGVADTQYF. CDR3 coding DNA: TGCAGTGCTCCGAAAGGAGTCGCGGATACGCAGTATTTT.

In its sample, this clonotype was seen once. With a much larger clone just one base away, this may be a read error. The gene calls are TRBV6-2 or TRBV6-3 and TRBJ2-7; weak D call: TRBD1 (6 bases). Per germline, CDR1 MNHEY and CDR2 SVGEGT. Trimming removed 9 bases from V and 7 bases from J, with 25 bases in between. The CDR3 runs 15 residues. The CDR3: CASVPPGQPNNEQYF. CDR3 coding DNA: TGTGCCAGTGTACCACCTGGACAGCCAAACAATGAGCAGTACTTC.

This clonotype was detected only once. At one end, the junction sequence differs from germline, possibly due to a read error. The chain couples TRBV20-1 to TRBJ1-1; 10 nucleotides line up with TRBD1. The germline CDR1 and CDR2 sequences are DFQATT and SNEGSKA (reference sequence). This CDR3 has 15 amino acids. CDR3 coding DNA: TGCAGTGCTAGGAGACAGGGGGCATCGAGGACTGAAGCTTCCTTT. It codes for CSARRQGASRTEASF.

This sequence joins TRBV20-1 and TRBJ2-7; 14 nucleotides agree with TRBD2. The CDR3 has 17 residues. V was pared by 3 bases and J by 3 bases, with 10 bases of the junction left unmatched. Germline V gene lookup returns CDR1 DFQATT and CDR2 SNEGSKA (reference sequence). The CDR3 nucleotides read TGCAGTGCTAGCCCTTTGACTAGCGGGAGGGCCCTCTACGAGCAGTACTTC. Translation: CSASPLTSGRALYEQYF.

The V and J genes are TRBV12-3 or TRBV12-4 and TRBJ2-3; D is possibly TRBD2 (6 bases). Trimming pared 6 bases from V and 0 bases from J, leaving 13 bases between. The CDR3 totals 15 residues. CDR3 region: CASRGTGLSTDTQYF. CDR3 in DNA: TGTGCCAGCAGGGGGACGGGACTTAGCACAGATACGCAGTATTTT.

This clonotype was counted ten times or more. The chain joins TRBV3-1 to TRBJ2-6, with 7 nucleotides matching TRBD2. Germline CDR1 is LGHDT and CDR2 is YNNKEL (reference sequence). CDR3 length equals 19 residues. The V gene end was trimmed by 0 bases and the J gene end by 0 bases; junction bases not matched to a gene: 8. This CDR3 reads CASSQDRSSGLSGANVLTF. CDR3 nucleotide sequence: TGTGCCAGCAGCCAAGATCGATCTAGCGGACTCTCTGGGGCCAACGTCCTGACTTTC.

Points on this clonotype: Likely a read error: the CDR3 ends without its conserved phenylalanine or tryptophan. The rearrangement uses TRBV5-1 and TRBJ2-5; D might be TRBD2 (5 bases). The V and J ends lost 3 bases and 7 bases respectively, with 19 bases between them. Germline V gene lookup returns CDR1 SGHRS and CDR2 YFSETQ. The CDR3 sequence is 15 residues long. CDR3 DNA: TGCGCCAGCAGCTCCACGACTGTAAGCGGTGGGACCCAGTACAAC. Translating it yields CASSSTTVSGGTQYN.